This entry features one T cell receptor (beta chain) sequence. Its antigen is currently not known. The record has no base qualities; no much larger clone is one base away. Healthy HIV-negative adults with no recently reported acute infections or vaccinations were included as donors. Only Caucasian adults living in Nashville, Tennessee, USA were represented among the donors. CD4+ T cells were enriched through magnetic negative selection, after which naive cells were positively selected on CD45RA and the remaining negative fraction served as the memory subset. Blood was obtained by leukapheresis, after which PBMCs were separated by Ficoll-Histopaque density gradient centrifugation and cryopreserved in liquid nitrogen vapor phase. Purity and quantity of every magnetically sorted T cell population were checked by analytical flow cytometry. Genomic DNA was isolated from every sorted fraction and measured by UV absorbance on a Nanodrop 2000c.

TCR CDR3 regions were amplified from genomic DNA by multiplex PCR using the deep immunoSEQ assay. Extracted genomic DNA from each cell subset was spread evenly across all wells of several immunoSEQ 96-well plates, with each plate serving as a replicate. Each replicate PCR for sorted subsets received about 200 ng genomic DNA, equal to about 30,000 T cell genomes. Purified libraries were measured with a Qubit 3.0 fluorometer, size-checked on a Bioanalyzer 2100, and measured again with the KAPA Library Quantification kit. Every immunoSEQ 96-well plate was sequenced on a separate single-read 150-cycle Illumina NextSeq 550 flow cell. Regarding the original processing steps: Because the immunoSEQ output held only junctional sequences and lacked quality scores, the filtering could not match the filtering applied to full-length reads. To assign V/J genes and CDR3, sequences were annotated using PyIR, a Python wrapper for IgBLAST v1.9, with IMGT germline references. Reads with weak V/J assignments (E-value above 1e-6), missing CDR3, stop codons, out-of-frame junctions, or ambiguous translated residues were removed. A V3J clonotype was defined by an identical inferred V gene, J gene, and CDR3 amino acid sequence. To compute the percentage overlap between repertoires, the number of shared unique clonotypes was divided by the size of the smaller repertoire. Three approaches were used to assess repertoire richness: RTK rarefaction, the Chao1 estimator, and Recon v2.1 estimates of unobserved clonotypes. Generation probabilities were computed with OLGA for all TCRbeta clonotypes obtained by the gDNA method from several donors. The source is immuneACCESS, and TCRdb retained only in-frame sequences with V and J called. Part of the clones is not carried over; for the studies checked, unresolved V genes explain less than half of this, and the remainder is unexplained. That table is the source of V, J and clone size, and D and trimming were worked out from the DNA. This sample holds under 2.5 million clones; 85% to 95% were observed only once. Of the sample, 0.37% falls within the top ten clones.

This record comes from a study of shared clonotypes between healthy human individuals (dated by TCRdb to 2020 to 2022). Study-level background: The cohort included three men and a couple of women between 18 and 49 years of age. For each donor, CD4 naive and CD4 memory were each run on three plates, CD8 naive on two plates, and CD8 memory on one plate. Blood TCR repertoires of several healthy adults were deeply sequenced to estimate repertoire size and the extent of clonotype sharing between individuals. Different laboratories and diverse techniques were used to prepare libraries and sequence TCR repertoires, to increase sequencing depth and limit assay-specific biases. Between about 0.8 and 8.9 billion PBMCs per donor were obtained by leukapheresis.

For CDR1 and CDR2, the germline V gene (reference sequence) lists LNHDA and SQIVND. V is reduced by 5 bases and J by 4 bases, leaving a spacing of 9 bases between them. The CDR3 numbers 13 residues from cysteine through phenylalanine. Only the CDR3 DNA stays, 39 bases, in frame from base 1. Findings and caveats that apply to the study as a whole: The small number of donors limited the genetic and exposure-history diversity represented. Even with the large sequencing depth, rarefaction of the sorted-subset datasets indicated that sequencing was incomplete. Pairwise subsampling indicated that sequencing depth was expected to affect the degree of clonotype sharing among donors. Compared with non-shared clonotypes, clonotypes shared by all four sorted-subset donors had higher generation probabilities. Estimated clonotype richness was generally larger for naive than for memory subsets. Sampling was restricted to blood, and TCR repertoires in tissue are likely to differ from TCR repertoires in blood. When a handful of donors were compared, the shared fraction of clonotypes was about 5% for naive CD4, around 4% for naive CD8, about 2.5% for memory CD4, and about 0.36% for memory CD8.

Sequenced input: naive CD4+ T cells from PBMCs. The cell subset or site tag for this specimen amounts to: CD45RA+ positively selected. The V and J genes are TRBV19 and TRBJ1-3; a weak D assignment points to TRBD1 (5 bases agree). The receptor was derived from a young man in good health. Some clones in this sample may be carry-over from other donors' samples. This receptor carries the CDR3 CASSARDGNTIYF. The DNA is TGTGCCAGTAGTGCCAGGGACGGAAACACCATATATTTT.